A selection of T cell receptor beta chains follows, all from one sample in a study of T cell repertoires in cytomegalovirus infection. TCRdb called the reads again in MiXCR, with one record for every CDR3 protein. The table lists around 740,000 distinct CDR3 sequences, less than 40% of them singletons. The sample was PBMCs. These receptors all stem from a human donor in good health (CMV status not recorded). Some clones in this sample may be carry-over from other donors' samples. Each CDR3 is given with its conserved first and last residue. A D gene is named only where the DNA matches it firmly. Not every row has a clone size; where given, it reads once, few, many or a size class.

cdr3_nt,cdr3_aa,cdr3_length,d_call,clone_size,v_call,j_call
TGTGCCAGCAGTTACGGGGAAGGGACCTATGGCTACACCTTC,CASSYGEGTYGYTF,14,-,few,TRBV6-5,TRBJ1-2
TGTGCCAGCAGGGCGGACAGCTACGAGCAGTACTTC,CASRADSYEQYF,12,-,few,TRBV12-3/TRBV12-4,TRBJ2-7
TGTGCCAGCAGTTTGGGTTTCGGGGGTAATTCACCCCTCCACTTT,CASSLGFGGNSPLHF,15,-,-,TRBV27,TRBJ1-6
TGTGCCAGCAGCGAACAACAGGGACAGATTGGAAAACTGTTTTTT,CASSEQQGQIGKLFF,15,TRBD1,few,TRBV5-6,TRBJ1-4
TGTGCCAGCGGGACAGGGTTGCCACCTAGCTCTGGGGCCAACGTCCTGACTTTC,CASGTGLPPSSGANVLTF,18,TRBD1,few,TRBV28,TRBJ2-6
TGTGCCAGTATGGGCCCTAACTATGGCTACACCTTC,CASMGPNYGYTF,12,-,-,TRBV19,TRBJ1-2
TGTGCCAGCAGTTACCAGAGCTCCTACGAGCAGTACTTC,CASSYQSSYEQYF,13,-,-,TRBV6-2/TRBV6-3,TRBJ2-7
TGCGCCAGCAGCTTGGACCGGACGGGTGCAACTAATGAAAAACTGTTTTTT,CASSLDRTGATNEKLFF,17,-,-,TRBV5-1,TRBJ1-4
TGCAGTGCTAGAGTCTTGGGACTAGCGGGAGGCACAGATACGCAGTATTTT,CSARVLGLAGGTDTQYF,17,TRBD2,once,TRBV20-1,TRBJ2-3
TGTGCCAGCTGGGGGGCGCTGGGTTCACCCCTCCACTTT,CASWGALGSPLHF,13,-,-,TRBV28,TRBJ1-6
TGTGCCAGCATGGGAGTTATGAACACTGAAGCTTTCTTT,CASMGVMNTEAFF,13,-,-,TRBV12-3/TRBV12-4,TRBJ1-1
TGTGCCAGTAGTATAGAGGATGGCAGCTATGGCTACACCTTC,CASSIEDGSYGYTF,14,-,-,TRBV19,TRBJ1-2
TGTGCCAGCAGTTACCTCCTCGGTGTGGCTACCGGGGAGCTGTTTTTT,CASSYLLGVATGELFF,16,-,few,TRBV6-2/TRBV6-3,TRBJ2-2
TGCGCCAGCAGCCAAGCGGGGGACAGGGGGTACACTGAAGCTTTCTTT,CASSQAGDRGYTEAFF,16,TRBD1,-,TRBV4-1,TRBJ1-1
TGTGCCAGCAGCGAACTCCAAGAGAACCAGTACTTC,CASSELQENQYF,12,-,-,TRBV6-2/TRBV6-3,TRBJ2-5
TGTGCCAGCAGCTTATCCACACAGGAATGCACCTTC,CASSLSTQECTF,12,-,-,TRBV7-9,TRBJ1-2
TGTGCCATCAGTGAGTCGACTTCGGGGGGAATTGAGCAGTTCTTC,CAISESTSGGIEQFF,15,TRBD2,-,TRBV10-3,TRBJ2-1
TGTGCCAGCAGAAGGGACCTAGTCGGGGAGCTGTTTTTT,CASRRDLVGELFF,13,-,few,TRBV6-1,TRBJ2-2
TGTGCCAGTCAACGGGACGCCGGATTCTATGGCTACACCTTC,CASQRDAGFYGYTF,14,-,once,TRBV19,TRBJ1-2
TGTGCCAGCAGTGACTCGGTACAGTTCTCTGGAAACACCATATATTTT,CASSDSVQFSGNTIYF,16,-,-,TRBV6-4,TRBJ1-3
TGCGCCAGCAGCCAAGAAGGCCGGGGACGCCAAGAGACCCAGTACTTC,CASSQEGRGRQETQYF,16,-,few,TRBV4-1,TRBJ2-5
TGCAGTGCTAGAGATCTCGGGGACAGGGGCGAACTACTCTCTGGAAACACCATATATTTT,CSARDLGDRGELLSGNTIYF,20,TRBD1,-,TRBV20-1,TRBJ1-3